This TCR beta chain was captured in a study of cytomegalovirus exposure and HLA in healthy donors. The PCR used 60 Vbeta and 13 Jbeta primers. TCRdb keeps only in-frame clones here, not all; method: immunoSEQ multiplex PCR. Of 150,000 to 200,000 clones listed, roughly 80% are singletons. The CDR3 sequence is 14 residues long. The V gene end was trimmed by 5 bases and the J gene end by 4 bases; junction bases not matched to a gene: 7. Per the germline V gene, CDR1 is SGHAT and CDR2 is FQNNGV. This chain uses TRBV11-2 with TRBJ1-2; 7 bases match TRBD1. This receptor was taken from a boy aged 10-17 years in good health and CMV-seronegative. The sequenced sample consisted of PBMCs. The CDR3 is CASSRTGEVYGYTF. CDR3 bases: TGTGCCAGCAGCCGGACAGGAGAGGTCTATGGCTACACCTTC.